The sequence of this T cell receptor (beta chain) was determined in a study of blood T cells in healthy people across ages. CDR3 length: 17 amino acids. CDR1 and CDR2 (germline): MNHNS, SASEGT. The V and J ends lost 4 bases and 2 bases, in that order; junction bases with no gene match: 13. A sample-barcoded 5' primer and a J-beta primer mix were used in a second PCR of roughly 7 to 12 cycles. TCRdb called the 5' RACE reads again in MiXCR, with one record for every CDR3 protein. This table holds about 730,000 distinct CDR3 sequences, 35% to 45% found once. Material: blood. This receptor was identified in a woman aged 55-75 years in good health. V and J are TRBV6-1 and TRBJ2-5, with 7 bases identical to TRBD2. The CDR3 coding sequence is TGTGCCAGCAGTGCCGTCCTCGGGGGGTTGGAGCAAGAGACCCAGTACTTC. Translation: CASSAVLGGLEQETQYF.